This T cell receptor (beta chain) stems from a study of OX40 agonist ivuxolimab in advanced cancers. Study as a whole: Treatment of patients was with ivuxolimab, an agonistic anti-OX40 (CD134) antibody. Of the participants, 40% had some prior anti-PD-1, anti-PD-L1 or anti-CTLA-4 therapy, which was allowed.

Looked up from germline, CDR1 is LNHNV and CDR2 is YYDKDF (reference sequence). V lost 1 base and J lost 1, with 13 bases in between. The length of the CDR3 is 16 residues. Points from the study as a whole: With doses of 0.1 to 3.0 mg/kg, CD4+ and CD8+ blood T cells had undergone clonal expansion by week 6.

Libraries were prepared by immunoSEQ multiplex PCR; TCRdb keeps only in-frame clonotypes and omits some of them. The sample shows roughly 86,000 clones, approximately 90% of them seen only once. To note about this clone: No antigen is known for it.

The chain couples TRBV15 to TRBJ1-2, with a weak D call TRBD1 (5 bases). The material was CD4+ or CD8+ T cells sorted from blood, obtained in a trial of the OX40 agonist ivuxolimab. This clonotype was sampled from an adult with an advanced solid tumor such as melanoma, head and neck, liver or kidney cancer. The chain's CDR3 is CATSRVQGSLNYGYTF. The CDR3 DNA is TGTGCCACCAGCAGAGTGCAGGGATCACTTAACTATGGCTACACCTTC.